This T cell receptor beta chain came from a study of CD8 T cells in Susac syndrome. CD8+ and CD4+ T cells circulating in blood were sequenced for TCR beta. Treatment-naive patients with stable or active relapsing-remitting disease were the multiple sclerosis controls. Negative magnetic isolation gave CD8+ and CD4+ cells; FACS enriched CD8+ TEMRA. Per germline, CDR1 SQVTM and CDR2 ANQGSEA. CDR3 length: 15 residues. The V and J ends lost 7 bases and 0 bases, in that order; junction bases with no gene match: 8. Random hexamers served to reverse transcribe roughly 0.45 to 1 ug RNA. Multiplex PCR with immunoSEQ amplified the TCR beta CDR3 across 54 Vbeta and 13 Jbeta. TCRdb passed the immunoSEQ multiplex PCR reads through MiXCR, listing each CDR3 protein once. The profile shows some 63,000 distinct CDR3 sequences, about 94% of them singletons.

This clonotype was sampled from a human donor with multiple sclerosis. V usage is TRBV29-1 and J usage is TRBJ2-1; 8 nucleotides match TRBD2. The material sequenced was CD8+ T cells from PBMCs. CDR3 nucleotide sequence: TGCAGCGGACATAGCGGGGCTTACTCCTACAATGAGCAGTTCTTC. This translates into CSGHSGAYSYNEQFF.